This is a list of T cell receptor beta chains from one sample in a study of shared clonotypes between healthy human individuals. Sequencing used immunoSEQ multiplex PCR; TCRdb keeps in-frame clones, though not all of them. The table lists roughly 2 million clones, about 95% of them singletons. Material for sequencing was naive CD8+ T cells sorted from blood. Every receptor here comes from a man between 18 and 35 years old in good health. Both conserved end residues are trimmed from each CDR3.

V	J	CDR3
TRBV29-1	TRBJ2-3	SVEFSPGERVSYTQY
TRBV30	TRBJ2-7	AWSVGPSAYEQY
TRBV7-9	TRBJ2-3	ASSLGQGEYTDTQY
TRBV29-1	TRBJ1-2	STLPVRGEGGYT
TRBV6-5	TRBJ2-1	ASSPGDSHYNEQF
TRBV9	TRBJ2-7	ASSVEPDRLSSYEQY
TRBV27	TRBJ2-2	ASSLLGPKNTGELF
TRBV4-1	TRBJ1-5	ASSQRGEYQPQH
TRBV7-2	TRBJ2-1	ASSTTGTSGDEQF
TRBV4-1	TRBJ2-7	ASSQPGEPLSEQY
TRBV11-2	TRBJ1-2	ASSPSTGVEYGYT
TRBV6-6	TRBJ1-4	ASSSSNEKLF
TRBV13	TRBJ2-2	ASASMARRRTGELF
TRBV23-1	TRBJ1-2	ASSQGGGGIYGYT
TRBV7-2	TRBJ2-2	ASSSRFPGELF
TRBV4-1	TRBJ2-7	ASSQGSGSYEQY
TRBV6-1	TRBJ2-7	ASRDSGSYEQY
TRBV28	TRBJ2-1	ASSLTGTSGDNEQF
TRBV6-5	TRBJ2-3	ASTYGEGDTQY
TRBV5-4	TRBJ2-3	ASSLVGATDTQY
TRBV6-6	TRBJ2-3	ASSELAGVPDTQY
TRBV7-2	TRBJ2-7	ASSFGGAYEQY
TRBV4-3	TRBJ2-7	ASSQGLGSYEQY
TRBV7-9	TRBJ2-3	ASSSMVAGASDTQY
TRBV4-2	TRBJ2-7	ASSQDWGGYEQY
TRBV15	TRBJ2-3	ATSSWQAGDTQY
TRBV6-5	TRBJ2-7	ASSTLGRQGYEQY
TRBV4-3	TRBJ2-1	ASSQDPDYYNEQF